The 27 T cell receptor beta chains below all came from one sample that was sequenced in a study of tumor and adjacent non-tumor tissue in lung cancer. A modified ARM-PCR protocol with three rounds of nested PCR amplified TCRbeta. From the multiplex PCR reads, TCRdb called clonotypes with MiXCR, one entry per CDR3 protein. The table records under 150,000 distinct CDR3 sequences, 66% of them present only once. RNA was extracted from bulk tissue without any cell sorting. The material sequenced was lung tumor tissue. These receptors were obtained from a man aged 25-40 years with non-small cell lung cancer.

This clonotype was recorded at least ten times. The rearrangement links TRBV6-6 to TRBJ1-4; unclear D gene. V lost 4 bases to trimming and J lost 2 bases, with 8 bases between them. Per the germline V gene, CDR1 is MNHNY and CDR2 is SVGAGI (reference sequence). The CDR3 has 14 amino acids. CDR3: CASSSRWTNEKLFF. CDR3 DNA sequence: TGTGCCAGCAGTTCCCGGTGGACTAATGAAAAACTGTTTTTT.

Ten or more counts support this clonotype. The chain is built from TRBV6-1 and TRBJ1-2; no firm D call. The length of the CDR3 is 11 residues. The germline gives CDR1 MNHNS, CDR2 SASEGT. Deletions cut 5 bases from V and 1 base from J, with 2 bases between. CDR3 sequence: CASSRNYGYTF. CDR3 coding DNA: TGTGCCAGCAGTCGTAACTATGGCTACACCTTC.

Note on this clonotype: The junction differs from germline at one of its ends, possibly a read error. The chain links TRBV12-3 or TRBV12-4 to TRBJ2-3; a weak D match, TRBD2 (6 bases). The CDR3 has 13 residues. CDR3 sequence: CDSSWDLGDTQYF. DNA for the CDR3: TGTGACAGCAGTTGGGACTTGGGAGATACGCAGTATTTT.

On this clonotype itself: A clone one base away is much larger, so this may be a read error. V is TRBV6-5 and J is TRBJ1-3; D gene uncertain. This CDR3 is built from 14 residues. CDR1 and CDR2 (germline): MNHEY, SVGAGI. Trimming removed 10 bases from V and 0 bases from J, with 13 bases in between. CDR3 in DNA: TGTGCCACAACCAGGCTCCACTCTGGAAACACCATATATTTT. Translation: CATTRLHSGNTIYF.

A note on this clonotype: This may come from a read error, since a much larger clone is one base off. The CDR3 DNA reads as TGTGCCAGCAGTTTAGTAGAGGGCAAAGAGACCCAGTACTTC. This encodes CASSLVEGKETQYF. The V call is TRBV12-3 or TRBV12-4, the J call TRBJ2-5; tentatively, D is TRBD2 (5 bases). CDR3 length equals 14 residues. The V end was cut by 1 base, the J end by 3 bases, with 9 bases between.

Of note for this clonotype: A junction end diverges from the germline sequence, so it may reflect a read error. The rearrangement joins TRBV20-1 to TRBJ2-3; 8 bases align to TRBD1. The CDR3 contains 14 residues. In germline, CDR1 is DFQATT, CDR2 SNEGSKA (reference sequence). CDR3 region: CNARQGPGTDTQYF. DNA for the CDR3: TGCAATGCTAGACAGGGGCCCGGCACGGATACGCAGTATTTT.

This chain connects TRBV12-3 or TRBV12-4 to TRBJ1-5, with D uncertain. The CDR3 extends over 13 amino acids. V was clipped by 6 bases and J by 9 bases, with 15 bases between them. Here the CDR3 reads CASSRSFGWPQHF. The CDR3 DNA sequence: TGTGCCAGCAGCCGTAGTTTTGGGTGGCCCCAGCATTTT.

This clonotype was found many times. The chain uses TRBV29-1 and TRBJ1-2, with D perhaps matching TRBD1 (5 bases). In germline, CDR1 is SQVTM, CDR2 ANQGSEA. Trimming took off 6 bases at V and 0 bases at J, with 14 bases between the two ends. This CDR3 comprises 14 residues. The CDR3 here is CSVRRDSTNYGYTF. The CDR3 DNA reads TGCAGCGTCCGCAGGGATTCAACTAACTATGGCTACACCTTC.

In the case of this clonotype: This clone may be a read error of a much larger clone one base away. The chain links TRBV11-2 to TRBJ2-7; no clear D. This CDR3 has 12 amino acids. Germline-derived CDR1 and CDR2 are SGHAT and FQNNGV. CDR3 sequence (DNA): TGTGCCGGCAGCTCCAGCTCCTACGAGCAGTACTTC. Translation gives CAGSSSSYEQYF.

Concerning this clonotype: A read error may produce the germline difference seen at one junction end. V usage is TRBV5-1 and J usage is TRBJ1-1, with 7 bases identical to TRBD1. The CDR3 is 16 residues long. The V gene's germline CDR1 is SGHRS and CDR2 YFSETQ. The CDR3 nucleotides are TGCGCCATCAGCTATGCTTCGGACAGGCGGAACACTGAAGATTTCTTT. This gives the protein CAISYASDRRNTEDFF.

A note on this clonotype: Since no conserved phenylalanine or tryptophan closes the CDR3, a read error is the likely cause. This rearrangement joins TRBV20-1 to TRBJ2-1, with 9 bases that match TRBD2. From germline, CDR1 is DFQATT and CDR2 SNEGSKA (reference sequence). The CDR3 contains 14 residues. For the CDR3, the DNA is TGTAGTGCTAGGAGAGCGGGGGGTTTCAATGAGCAGTTCTCC. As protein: CSARRAGGFNEQFS.

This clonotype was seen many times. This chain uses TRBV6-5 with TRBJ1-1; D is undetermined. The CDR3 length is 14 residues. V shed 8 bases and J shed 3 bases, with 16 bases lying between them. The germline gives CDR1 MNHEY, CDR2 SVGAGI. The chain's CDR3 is CASAQSGGDTEAFF. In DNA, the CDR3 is TGTGCCAGCGCTCAGTCCGGTGGGGACACTGAAGCTTTCTTT.

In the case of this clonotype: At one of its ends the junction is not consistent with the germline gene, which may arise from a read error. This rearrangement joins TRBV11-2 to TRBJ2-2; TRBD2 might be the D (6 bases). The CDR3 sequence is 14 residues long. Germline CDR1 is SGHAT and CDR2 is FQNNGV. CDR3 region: CTSTPSVDTGELFF. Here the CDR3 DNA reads TGTACCAGTACCCCTAGCGTGGACACCGGGGAGCTGTTTTTT.

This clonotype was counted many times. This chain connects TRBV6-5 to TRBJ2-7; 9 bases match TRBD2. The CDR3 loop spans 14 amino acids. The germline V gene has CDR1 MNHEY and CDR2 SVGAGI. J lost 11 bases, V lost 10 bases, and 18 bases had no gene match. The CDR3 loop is CATRELAGSYGEYF. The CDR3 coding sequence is TGTGCCACCCGGGAACTAGCGGGCTCCTACGGGGAGTACTTC.

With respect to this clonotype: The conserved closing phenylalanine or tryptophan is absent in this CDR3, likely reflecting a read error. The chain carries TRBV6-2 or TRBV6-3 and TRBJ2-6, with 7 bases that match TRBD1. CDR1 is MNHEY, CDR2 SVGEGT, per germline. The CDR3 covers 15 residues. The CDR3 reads CAISPRGPGANVLTS. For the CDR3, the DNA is TGTGCCATCAGTCCTAGGGGGCCTGGGGCCAACGTCCTGACTTCC.

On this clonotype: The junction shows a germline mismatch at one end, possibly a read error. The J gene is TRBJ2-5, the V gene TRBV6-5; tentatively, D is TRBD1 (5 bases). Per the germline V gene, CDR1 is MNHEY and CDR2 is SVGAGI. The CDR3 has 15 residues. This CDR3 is CDSSPYIGQERTQYF. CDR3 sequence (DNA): TGTGACAGCAGTCCCTATATAGGACAAGAGAGGACCCAGTACTTC.

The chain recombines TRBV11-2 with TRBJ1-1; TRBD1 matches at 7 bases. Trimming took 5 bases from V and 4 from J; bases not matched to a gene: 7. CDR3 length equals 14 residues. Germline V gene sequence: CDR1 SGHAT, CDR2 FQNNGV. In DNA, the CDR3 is TGTGCCAGCAGCCTAACCGCAGGGGGCACTGAAGCTTTCTTT. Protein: CASSLTAGGTEAFF.

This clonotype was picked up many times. CDR3 in DNA: TGTGCCAGCAGCTCCCGGACAGGGGGCCTCTATGGCTACACCTTC. Encoded protein: CASSSRTGGLYGYTF. V is TRBV11-2 and J is TRBJ1-2, with 11 bases that match TRBD1. Germline lookup yields CDR1 SGHAT and CDR2 FQNNGV. After removal of 4 bases from V and 4 bases from J, the junction contained 5 bases not matched to a gene. The CDR3 has 15 amino acids.

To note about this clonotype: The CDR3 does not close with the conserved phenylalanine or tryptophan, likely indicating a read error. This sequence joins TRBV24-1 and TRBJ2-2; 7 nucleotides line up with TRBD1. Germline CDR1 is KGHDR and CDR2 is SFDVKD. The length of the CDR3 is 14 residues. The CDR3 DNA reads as TGTGCCACCAGCGACAGGGATACCACCGGGGAACTGTTTTCT. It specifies CATSDRDTTGELFS.

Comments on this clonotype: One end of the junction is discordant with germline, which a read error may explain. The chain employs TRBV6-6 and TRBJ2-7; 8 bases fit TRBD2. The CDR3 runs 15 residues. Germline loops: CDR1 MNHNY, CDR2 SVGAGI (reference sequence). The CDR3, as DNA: TGTGTCAGCATCCCGGGACTAGGGGGGAAATACGAGCAGTACTTC. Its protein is CVSIPGLGGKYEQYF.

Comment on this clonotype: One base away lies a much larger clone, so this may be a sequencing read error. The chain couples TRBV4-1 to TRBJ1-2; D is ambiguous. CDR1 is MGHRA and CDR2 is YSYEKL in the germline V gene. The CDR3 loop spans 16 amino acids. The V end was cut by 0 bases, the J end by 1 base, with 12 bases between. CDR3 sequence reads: CASSQDRVFHNYGYTF. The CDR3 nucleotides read TGCGCCAGCAGCCAAGATCGTGTATTCCATAACTATGGCTACACCTTC.

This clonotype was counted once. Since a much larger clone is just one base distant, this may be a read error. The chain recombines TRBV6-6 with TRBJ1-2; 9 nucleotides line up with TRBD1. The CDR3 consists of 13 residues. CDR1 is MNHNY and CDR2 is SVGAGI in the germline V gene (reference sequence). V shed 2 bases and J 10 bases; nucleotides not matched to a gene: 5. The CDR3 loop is CASSYPDRGDYTF. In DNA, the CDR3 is TGTGCCAGCAGTTACCCGGACAGGGGTGACTACACCTTC.

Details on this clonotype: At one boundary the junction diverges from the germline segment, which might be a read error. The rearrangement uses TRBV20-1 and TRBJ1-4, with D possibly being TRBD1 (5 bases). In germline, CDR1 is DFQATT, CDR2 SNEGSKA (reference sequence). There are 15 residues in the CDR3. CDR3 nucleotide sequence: TGCAGTACTAGAACGGGGCAGGGAGCTAATGAAAAACTGCTTTTT. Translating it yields CSTRTGQGANEKLLF.

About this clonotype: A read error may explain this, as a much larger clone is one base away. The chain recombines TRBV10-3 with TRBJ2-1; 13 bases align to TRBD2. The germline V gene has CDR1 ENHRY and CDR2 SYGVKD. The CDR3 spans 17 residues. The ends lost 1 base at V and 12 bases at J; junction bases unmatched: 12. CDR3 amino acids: CAISELTSGGLRDGQFF. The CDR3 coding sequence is TGTGCCATCAGTGAGTTGACTAGCGGGGGGTTGCGCGATGGGCAGTTCTTC.

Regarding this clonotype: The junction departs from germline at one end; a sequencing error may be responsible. The CDR3 nucleotides read TGTGCCAGCAGTTCCGGTGGGAGAATATCAGGGGGCAACGTCCTGAGTTTC. Amino acid sequence: CASSSGGRISGGNVLSF. The rearrangement uses TRBV6-5 and TRBJ2-6, with TRBD1 matching over 8 bases. The CDR3 contains 17 residues. The germline V gene has CDR1 MNHEY and CDR2 SVGAGI.

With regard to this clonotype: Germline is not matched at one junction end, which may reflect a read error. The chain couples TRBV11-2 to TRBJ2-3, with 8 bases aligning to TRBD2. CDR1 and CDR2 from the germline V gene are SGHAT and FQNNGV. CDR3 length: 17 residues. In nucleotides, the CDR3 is TGTGCCAGCAGCCCTGGGACTAACGGGAGGGCCCGAGATGCGCAGTATTTT. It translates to CASSPGTNGRARDAQYF.

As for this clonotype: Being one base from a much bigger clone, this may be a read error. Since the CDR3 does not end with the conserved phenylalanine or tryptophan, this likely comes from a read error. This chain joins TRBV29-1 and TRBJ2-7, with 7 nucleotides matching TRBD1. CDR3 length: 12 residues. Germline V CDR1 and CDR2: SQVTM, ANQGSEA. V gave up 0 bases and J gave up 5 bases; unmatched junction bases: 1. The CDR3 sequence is CSVEEQGNEQYL. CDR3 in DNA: TGCAGCGTTGAAGAACAGGGGAACGAGCAGTACCTC.